This TCR beta chain derives from a study of regulatory T cells in long-lasting Graves disease. The germline V gene has CDR1 SGHRS and CDR2 YFSETQ. V lost 1 base to trimming and J lost 2 bases, with 11 bases between them. The CDR3 loop spans 15 amino acids. The time point here: newly diagnosed GD, antithyroid drugs for less than 3 months. The TCR library was made from RNA extracted from PBMCs. Graves' disease diagnoses used American Thyroid Association guidelines. General study findings and limits: TRBV28 was favored in persistent disease, as were TRBJ1-2 and TRBJ2-5.

iRepertoire HTBI primers and Arm-PCR of CDR3 regions built TCR beta libraries. TCRdb re-called the multiplex PCR reads through MiXCR, storing one row per CDR3 protein. The sample includes some 400,000 distinct CDR3 sequences, around 14% seen only once; the top ten take 15% to 20%. This clonotype has a count of ten or more. No antigen is known for it. These same records also appear under a second study, on T cells in Graves' hyperthyroidism and ophthalmopathy. That report adds: First-round RT-PCR of the TCR CDR3 relied on the HTBI primer set.

The TCR comes from a woman in her twenties or thirties with Graves disease. The J gene is TRBJ2-3, the V gene TRBV5-1; no definite D call. The sample here was peripheral blood mononuclear cells (PBMCs), taken at new diagnosis, from a patient treated with antithyroid drugs. As DNA, the CDR3 is TGCGCCAGCAGCTTGTTGGGTCCCCACACAGATACGCAGTATTTT. Translating gives CASSLLGPHTDTQYF.